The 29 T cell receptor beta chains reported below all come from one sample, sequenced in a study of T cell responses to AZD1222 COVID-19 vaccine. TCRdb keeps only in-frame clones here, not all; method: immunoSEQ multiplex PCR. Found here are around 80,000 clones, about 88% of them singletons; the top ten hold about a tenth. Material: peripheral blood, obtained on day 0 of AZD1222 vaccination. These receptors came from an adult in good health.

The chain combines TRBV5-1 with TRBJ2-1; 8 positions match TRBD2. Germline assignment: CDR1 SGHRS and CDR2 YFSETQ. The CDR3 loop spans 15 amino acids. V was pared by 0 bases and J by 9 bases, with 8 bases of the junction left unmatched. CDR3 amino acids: CASSLAATSVGEQFF. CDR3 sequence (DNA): TGCGCCAGCAGCTTGGCCGCGACTAGCGTTGGTGAGCAGTTCTTC.

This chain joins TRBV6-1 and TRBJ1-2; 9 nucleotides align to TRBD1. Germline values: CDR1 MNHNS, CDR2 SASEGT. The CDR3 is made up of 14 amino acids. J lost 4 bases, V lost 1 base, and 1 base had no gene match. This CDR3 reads CASSEGQGGYGYTF. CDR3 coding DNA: TGTGCCAGCAGTGAAGGACAGGGGGGCTATGGCTACACCTTC.

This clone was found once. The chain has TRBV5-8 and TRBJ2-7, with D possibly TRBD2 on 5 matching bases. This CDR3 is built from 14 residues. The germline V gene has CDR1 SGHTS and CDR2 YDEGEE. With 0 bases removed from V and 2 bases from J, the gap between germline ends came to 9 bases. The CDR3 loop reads CASSLGGGTYEQYV. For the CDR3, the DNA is TGTGCCAGCAGCTTGGGTGGAGGAACCTACGAGCAGTACGTC.

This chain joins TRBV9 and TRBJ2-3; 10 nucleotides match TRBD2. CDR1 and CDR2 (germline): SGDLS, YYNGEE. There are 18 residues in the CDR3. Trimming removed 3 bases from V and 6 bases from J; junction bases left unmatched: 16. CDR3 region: CASSASWRAGGPGDTQYF. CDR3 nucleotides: TGTGCCAGCAGCGCCTCGTGGAGAGCGGGGGGGCCGGGGGATACGCAGTATTTT.

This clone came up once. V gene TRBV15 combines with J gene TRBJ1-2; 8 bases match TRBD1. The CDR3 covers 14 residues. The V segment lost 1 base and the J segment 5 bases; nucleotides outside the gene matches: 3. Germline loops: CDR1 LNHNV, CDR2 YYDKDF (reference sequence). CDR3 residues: CATSRGRTGYGYTF. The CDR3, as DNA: TGTGCCACCAGCAGAGGTCGGACAGGGTATGGCTACACCTTC.

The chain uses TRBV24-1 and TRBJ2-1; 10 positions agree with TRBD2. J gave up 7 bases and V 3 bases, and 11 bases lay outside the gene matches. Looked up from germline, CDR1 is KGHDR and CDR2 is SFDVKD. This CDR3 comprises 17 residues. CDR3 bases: TGTGCCACCAGTGATAGGGATAGCGGGAGGAGTAGAAATGAGCAGTTCTTC. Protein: CATSDRDSGRSRNEQFF.

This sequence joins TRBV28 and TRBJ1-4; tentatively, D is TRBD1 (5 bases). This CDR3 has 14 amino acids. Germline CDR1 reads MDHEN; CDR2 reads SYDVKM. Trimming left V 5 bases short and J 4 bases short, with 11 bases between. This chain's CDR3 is CASSLGQGNEKLFF. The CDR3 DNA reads TGTGCCAGCAGTCTCGGGCAGGGTAATGAAAAACTGTTTTTT. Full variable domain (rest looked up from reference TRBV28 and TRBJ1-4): DVKVTQSSRYLVKRTGEKVFLECVQDMDHENMFWYRQDPGLGLRLIYFSYDVKMKEKGDIPEGYSVSREKKERFSLILESASTNQTSMYLCASSLGQGNEKLFFGSGTQLSVL.

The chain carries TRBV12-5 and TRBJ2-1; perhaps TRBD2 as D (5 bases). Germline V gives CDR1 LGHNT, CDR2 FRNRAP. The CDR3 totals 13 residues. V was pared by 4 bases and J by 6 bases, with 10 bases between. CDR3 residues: CASGSGVLNEQFF. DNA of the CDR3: TGTGCTAGTGGTTCCGGGGTCCTCAATGAGCAGTTCTTC.

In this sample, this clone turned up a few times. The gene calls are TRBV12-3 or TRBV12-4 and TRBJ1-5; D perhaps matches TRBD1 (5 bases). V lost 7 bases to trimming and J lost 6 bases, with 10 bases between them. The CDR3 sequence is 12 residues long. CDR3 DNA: TGTGCCAGCACTTCAGGGATTCAGCCCCAGCATTTT. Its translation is CASTSGIQPQHF.

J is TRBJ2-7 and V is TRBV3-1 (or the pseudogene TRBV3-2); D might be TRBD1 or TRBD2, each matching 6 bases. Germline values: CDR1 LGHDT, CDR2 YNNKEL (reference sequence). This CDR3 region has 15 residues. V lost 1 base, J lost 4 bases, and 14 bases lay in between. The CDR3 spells CASSQAGAAFYEQYF. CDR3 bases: TGTGCCAGCAGCCAAGCGGGGGCTGCGTTTTACGAGCAGTACTTC.

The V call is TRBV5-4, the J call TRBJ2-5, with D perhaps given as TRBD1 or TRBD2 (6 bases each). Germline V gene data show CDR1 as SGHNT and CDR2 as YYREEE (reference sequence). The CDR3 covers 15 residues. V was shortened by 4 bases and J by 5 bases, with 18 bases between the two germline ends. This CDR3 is CASSPLAGGGETQYF. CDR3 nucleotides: TGTGCCAGCAGCCCATTAGCTGGAGGGGGTGAGACCCAGTACTTC.

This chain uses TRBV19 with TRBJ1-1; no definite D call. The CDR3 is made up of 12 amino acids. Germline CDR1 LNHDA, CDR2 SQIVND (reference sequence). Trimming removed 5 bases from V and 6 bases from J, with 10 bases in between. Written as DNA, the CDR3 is TGTGCCAGTAGTGCCACCCGGGCTGAAGCTTTCTTT. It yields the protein CASSATRAEAFF.

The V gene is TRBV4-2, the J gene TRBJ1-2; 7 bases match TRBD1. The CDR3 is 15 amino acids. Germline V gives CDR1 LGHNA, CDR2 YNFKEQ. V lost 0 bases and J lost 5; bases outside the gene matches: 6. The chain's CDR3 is CASSQDRGGRYGYTF. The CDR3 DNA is TGTGCCAGCAGCCAAGACAGGGGGGGAAGGTATGGCTACACCTTC.

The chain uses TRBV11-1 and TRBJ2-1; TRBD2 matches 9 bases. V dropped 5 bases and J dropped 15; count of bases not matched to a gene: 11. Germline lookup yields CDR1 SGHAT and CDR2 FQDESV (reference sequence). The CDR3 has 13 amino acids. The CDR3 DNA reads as TGTGCCAGCAGCGGCCTACTGAGCGGGGGGCGGTTCTTC. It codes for CASSGLLSGGRFF.

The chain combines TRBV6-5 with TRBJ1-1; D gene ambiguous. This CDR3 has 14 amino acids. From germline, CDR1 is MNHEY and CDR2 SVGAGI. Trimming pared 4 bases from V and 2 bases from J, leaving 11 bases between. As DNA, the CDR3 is TGTGCCAGCAGTTCAAGGAGATTTAACACTGAAGCTTTCTTT. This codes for CASSSRRFNTEAFF.

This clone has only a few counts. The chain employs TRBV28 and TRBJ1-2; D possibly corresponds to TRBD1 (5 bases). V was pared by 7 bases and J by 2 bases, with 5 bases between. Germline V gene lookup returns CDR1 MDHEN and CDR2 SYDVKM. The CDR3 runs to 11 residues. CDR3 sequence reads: CASTGNYGYTF. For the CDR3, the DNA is TGTGCCAGCACAGGGAACTATGGCTACACCTTC.

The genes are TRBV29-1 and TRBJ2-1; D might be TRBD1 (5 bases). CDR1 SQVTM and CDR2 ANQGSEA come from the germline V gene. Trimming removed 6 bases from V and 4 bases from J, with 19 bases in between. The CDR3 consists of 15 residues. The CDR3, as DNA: TGCAGCGTCCCCTCCGGCAGGGCCATTTACAATGAGCAGTTCTTC. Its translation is CSVPSGRAIYNEQFF.

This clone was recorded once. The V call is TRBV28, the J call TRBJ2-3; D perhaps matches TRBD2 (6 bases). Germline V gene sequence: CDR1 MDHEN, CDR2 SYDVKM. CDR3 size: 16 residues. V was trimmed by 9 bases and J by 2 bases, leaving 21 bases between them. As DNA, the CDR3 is TGTGCCAGTACCGACGGGACCAGCGGGTTCACAGATACGCAGTATTTT. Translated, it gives CASTDGTSGFTDTQYF.

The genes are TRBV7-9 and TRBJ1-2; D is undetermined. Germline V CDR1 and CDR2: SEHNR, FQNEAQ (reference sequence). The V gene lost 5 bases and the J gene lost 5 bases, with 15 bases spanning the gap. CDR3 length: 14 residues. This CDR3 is CASSRRATLYGYTF. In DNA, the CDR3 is TGTGCCAGCAGCCGGAGGGCGACGTTGTATGGCTACACCTTC.

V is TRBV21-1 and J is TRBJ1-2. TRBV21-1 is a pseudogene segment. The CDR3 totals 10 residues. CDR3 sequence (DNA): TGTGCCAGCAGCAAAACCGGCTACACCTTC. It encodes CASSKTGYTF.

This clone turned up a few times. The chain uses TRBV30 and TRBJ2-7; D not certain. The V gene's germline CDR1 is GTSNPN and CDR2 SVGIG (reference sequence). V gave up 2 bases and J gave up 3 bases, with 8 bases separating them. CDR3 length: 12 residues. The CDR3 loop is CAWSFSDYEQYF. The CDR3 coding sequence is TGTGCCTGGAGTTTCTCAGACTACGAGCAGTACTTC.

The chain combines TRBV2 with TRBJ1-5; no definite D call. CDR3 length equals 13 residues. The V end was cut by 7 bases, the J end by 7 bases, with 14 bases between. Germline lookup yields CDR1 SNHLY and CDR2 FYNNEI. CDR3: CASKNTWRQPQHF. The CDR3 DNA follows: TGTGCCAGCAAAAATACTTGGAGGCAGCCCCAGCATTTT.

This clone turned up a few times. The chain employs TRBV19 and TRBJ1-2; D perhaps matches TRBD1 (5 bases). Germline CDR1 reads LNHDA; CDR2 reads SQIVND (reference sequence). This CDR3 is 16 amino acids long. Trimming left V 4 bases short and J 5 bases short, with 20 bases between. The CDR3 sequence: CASSKRQRGEGYGYTF. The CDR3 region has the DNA TGTGCCAGTAGTAAGCGACAGCGGGGAGAGGGTTATGGCTACACCTTC.

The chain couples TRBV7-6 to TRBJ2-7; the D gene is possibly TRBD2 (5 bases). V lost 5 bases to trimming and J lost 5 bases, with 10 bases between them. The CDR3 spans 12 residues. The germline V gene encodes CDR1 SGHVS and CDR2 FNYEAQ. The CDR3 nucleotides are TGTGCCAGCAGCCTCGAGGAGGACGAGCAGTACTTC. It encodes CASSLEEDEQYF.

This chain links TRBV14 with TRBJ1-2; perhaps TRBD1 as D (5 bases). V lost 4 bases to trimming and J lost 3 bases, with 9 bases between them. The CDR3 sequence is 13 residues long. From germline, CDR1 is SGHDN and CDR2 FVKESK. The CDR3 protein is CASSPQGYYGYTF. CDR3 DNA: TGTGCCAGCAGCCCCCAGGGCTACTATGGCTACACCTTC.

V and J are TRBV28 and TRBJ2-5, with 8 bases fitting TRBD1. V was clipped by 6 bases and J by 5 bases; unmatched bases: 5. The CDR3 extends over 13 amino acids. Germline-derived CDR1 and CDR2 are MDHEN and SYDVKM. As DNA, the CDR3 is TGTGCCAGCAGGGTTCAGGGGGCGGAGACCCAGTACTTC. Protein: CASRVQGAETQYF.

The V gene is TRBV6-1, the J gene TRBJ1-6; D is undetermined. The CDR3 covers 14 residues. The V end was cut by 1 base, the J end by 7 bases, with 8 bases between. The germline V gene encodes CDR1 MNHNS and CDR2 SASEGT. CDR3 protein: CASSEDRDNSPLHF. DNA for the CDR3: TGTGCCAGCAGTGAAGACAGAGACAATTCACCCCTCCACTTT.

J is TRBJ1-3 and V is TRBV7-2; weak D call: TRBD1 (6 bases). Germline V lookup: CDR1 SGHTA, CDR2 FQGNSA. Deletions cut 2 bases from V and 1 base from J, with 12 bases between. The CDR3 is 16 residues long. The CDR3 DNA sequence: TGTGCCAGCAGCTTAAATGGGGGCGCTTCTGGAAACACCATATATTTT. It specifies CASSLNGGASGNTIYF.

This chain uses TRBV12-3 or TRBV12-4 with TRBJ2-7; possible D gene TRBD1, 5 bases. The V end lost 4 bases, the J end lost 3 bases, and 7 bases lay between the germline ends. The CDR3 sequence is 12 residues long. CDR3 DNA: TGTGCCAGCAGTTCCCAGGGCTACGAGCAGTACGTC. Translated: CASSSQGYEQYV.